This TCR beta chain was obtained from a study of blood T cells in healthy people across ages. The sample holds a few counts of this clonotype. All donors came from Russia, were Caucasian and healthy, and spanned ages about 6 to 100. Next came a second PCR, run for about 6 to 11 cycles, which used a sample-barcoded 5' primer along with a J-beta primer mix. In TCRdb, the 5' RACE reads were re-called with MiXCR into one record per CDR3 protein. The table includes under 1 million distinct CDR3 sequences, around 43% detected once. CDR3 length: 15 residues. V lost 5 bases and J lost 1; bases outside the gene matches: 10. CDR1 DFQATT and CDR2 SNEGSKA come from the germline V gene (reference sequence).

The genes are TRBV20-1 and TRBJ2-5; 7 bases are shared with TRBD1. Source material: blood. This TCR derives from a man in his 60s in good health. In nucleotides, the CDR3 is TGCAGTGCTGTGCTGAGGACAGGCCTCCAAGAGACCCAGTACTTC. Its translation: CSAVLRTGLQETQYF.